The entry below gives a single TCR beta chain sequence along with its context. Data came from immunoSEQ multiplex PCR; TCRdb stores just in-frame clones and leaves some out. The sample has 120,000 to 150,000 clones, roughly nine tenths seen once; the top ten hold about 7.1%. Germline V gives CDR1 MNHEY, CDR2 SVGAGI. V was shortened by 0 bases and J by 5 bases, with 10 bases between the two germline ends. The CDR3 has 15 amino acids. The data originate from a study of control samples from healthy donors and cancer patients. This TCR was recovered from a man younger than 35 in good health. Input material: blood. V and J are TRBV6-5 and TRBJ2-2, with D unresolved. CDR3 residues: CASSYSNYLTGELFF. DNA of the CDR3: TGTGCCAGCAGTTACTCGAACTACCTAACCGGGGAGCTGTTTTTT.